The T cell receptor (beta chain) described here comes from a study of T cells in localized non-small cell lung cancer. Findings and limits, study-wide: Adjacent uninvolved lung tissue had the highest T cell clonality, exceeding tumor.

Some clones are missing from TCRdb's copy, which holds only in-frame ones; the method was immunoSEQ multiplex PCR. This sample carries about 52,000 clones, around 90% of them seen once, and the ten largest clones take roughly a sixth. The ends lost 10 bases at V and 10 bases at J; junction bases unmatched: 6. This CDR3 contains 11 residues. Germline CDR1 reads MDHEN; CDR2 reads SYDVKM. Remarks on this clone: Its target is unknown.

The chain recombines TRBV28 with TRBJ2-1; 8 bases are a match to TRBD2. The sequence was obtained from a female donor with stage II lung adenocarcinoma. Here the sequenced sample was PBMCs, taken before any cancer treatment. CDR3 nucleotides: TGTGCCACTCGTCAGCGGGGGGAGCAGTTCTTC. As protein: CATRQRGEQFF.